The next 25 T cell receptor beta chains were all read from a single sample in a study of technical replicates of blood from a few donors. The data were produced by immunoSEQ multiplex PCR, yet TCRdb's version contains in-frame clones alone and is incomplete. The table lists around 84,000 clones, 90% to 95% of them singletons. What was sequenced was T cells isolated from PBMCs. These receptors were taken from a human donor in good health.

The chain recombines TRBV7-9 with TRBJ1-3; a weak D match, TRBD1 (6 bases). The CDR3 is 17 amino acids. The germline CDR1 and CDR2 sequences are SEHNR and FQNEAQ (reference sequence). The ends were cut back, 7 bases at V and 0 bases at J, with 19 bases in the middle. The chain's CDR3 is CASTIGTRLVSGNTIYF. DNA for the CDR3: TGTGCCAGCACCATAGGGACAAGACTTGTCTCTGGAAACACCATATATTTT.

J is TRBJ1-1 and V is TRBV5-6; no definite D call. V lost 3 bases to trimming and J lost 0 bases, with 15 bases between them. This CDR3 has 16 residues. Germline CDR1 SGHDT, CDR2 YYEEEE. The CDR3 coding sequence is TGTGCCAGCAGCTCCCAAAAAACGAACATGAACACTGAAGCTTTCTTT. Translating gives CASSSQKTNMNTEAFF.

The chain employs TRBV4-1 and TRBJ1-2, with 7 bases aligning to TRBD1. The CDR3 loop spans 16 amino acids. The germline V gene encodes CDR1 MGHRA and CDR2 YSYEKL. Trimming cost V 0 bases and J 2 bases; bases outside gene matches: 6. Here the CDR3 DNA reads TGCGCCAGCAGCCAAGATAACAGGGGTGGAAACTATGGCTACACCTTC. Translating gives CASSQDNRGGNYGYTF.

This clone turned up a few times. The J gene is TRBJ2-5, the V gene TRBV7-9; possible D gene TRBD1, 6 bases. The CDR3 extends over 14 amino acids. In germline, CDR1 is SEHNR, CDR2 FQNEAQ (reference sequence). Trimming stripped 2 bases from V and 7 bases from J, with 14 bases between. CDR3 nucleotide sequence: TGTGCCAGCAGCTTAATGGGGGCCAAGGGGACCCAGTACTTC. Translated, it gives CASSLMGAKGTQYF.

The genes are TRBV5-6 and TRBJ2-3; 10 nucleotides match TRBD2. Germline CDR1 reads SGHDT; CDR2 reads YYEEEE. CDR3 length: 15 amino acids. V dropped 4 bases and J dropped 1; count of bases not matched to a gene: 3. This chain's CDR3 is CASSQTSGGTDTQYF. CDR3 coding DNA: TGTGCCAGCAGCCAAACTAGCGGGGGCACAGATACGCAGTATTTT.

This clone was counted a single time. The genes are TRBV25-1 and TRBJ1-1, with D perhaps matching TRBD1 (6 bases). CDR1 is MGHDK, CDR2 SYGVNS, per germline. The CDR3 totals 13 residues. The V gene lost 10 bases and the J gene lost 6 bases, with 18 bases spanning the gap. As DNA, the CDR3 is TGTGCCACCTCACGGGCAGGGGTTCCTGAAGCTTTCTTT. Translated: CATSRAGVPEAFF. Combining the CDR3 with reference TRBV25-1 and TRBJ1-1 gives the whole variable domain EADIYQTPRYLVIGTGKKITLECSQTMGHDKMYWYQQDPGMELHLIHYSYGVNSTEKGDLSSESTVSRIRTEHFPLTLESARPSHTSQYLCATSRAGVPEAFFGQGTRLTVV.

The chain recombines TRBV4-1 with TRBJ2-5; D not resolved. There are 13 residues in the CDR3. Trimming left V 6 bases short and J 2 bases short, with 10 bases between. Germline V CDR1 and CDR2: MGHRA, YSYEKL. The CDR3 spells CASRSSRQETQYF. The CDR3 nucleotides read TGCGCCAGCAGATCAAGCCGACAAGAGACCCAGTACTTC.

The V and J genes are TRBV6-5 and TRBJ2-5, with 9 bases identical to TRBD1. The CDR3 has 14 residues. Trimming at V came to 3 bases and at J to 5 bases, leaving 4 bases not matched to a gene. CDR1 and CDR2 from the germline V gene are MNHEY and SVGAGI. The CDR3 DNA follows: TGTGCCAGCAGTTATACAGGGGGCACTGAGACCCAGTACTTC. It translates to CASSYTGGTETQYF.

The chain employs TRBV2 and TRBJ2-1, with TRBD2 matching over 7 bases. V was pared by 8 bases and J by 4 bases, with 8 bases of the junction left unmatched. CDR3 length: 14 residues. Germline V gene lookup returns CDR1 SNHLY and CDR2 FYNNEI. The CDR3 nucleotides read TGTGCCAGCTTCAGCCGGCGGGAGTACAATGAGCAGTTCTTC. It is translated as CASFSRREYNEQFF.

V and J are TRBV6-5 and TRBJ2-1; D is ambiguous. V lost 3 bases and J lost 0, with 3 bases in between. Germline V gene sequence: CDR1 MNHEY, CDR2 SVGAGI. This CDR3 has 13 amino acids. The CDR3 here is CASSYSSYNEQFF. The CDR3 DNA reads TGTGCCAGCAGTTATAGCTCCTACAATGAGCAGTTCTTC.

This chain connects TRBV10-3 to TRBJ1-1; TRBD1 aligns across 9 bases. After removal of 4 bases from V and 1 base from J, the junction contained 4 bases not matched to a gene. Per the germline V gene, CDR1 is ENHRY and CDR2 is SYGVKD. The CDR3 contains 15 residues. The CDR3 reads CAISAWDRENTEAFF. The CDR3 DNA is TGTGCCATCAGTGCGTGGGACAGGGAGAACACTGAAGCTTTCTTT.

The CDR3 spells CASSLTGADTEAFF. The CDR3 bases are TGTGCCAGCAGCTTGACAGGGGCGGACACTGAAGCTTTCTTT. The chain joins TRBV5-4 to TRBJ1-1; 7 bases match TRBD1. The V gene's germline CDR1 is SGHNT and CDR2 YYREEE (reference sequence). This CDR3 is built from 14 residues. Germline trimming cut 1 base from V and 3 bases from J; bases unmatched to any gene: 3. Based on the CDR3 plus reference TRBV5-4 and TRBJ1-1, the full variable domain is ETGVTQSPTHLIKTRGQQVTLRCSSQSGHNTVSWYQQALGQGPQFIFQYYREEENGRGNFPPRFSGLQFPNYSSELNVNALELDDSALYLCASSLTGADTEAFFGQGTRLTVV.

The chain recombines TRBV12-5 with TRBJ1-3; D gene uncertain. The CDR3 has 12 residues. V dropped 3 bases and J dropped 3 bases, with 3 bases sitting between them. From germline, CDR1 is LGHNT and CDR2 FRNRAP. For the CDR3, the DNA is TGTGCTAGTGGTTTACTTGGAAACACCATATATTTT. This gives the protein CASGLLGNTIYF.

The CDR3 DNA is TGTGCCAGCAGCGTAGTCGCGCATTCTGCCGGGGAGCTGTTTTTT. Its protein is CASSVVAHSAGELFF. The rearrangement links TRBV9 to TRBJ2-2; no firm D call. The CDR3 contains 15 residues. Germline V CDR1 and CDR2: SGDLS, YYNGEE. The V end lost 0 bases, the J end lost 6 bases, and 12 bases lay between the germline ends. The whole variable domain, remainder taken from reference TRBV9 and TRBJ2-2, is DSGVTQTPKHLITATGQRVTLRCSPRSGDLSVYWYQQSLDQGLQFLIQYYNGEERAKGNILERFSAQQFPDLHSELNLSSLELGDSALYFCASSVVAHSAGELFFGEGSRLTVL.

Here the CDR3 DNA reads TGTGCCAGCAGCCAAGATTTAGTCGCCTCTGGAAACACCATATATTTT. Its protein is CASSQDLVASGNTIYF. The J gene is TRBJ1-3, the V gene TRBV4-2; D unclear. This CDR3 has 16 residues. Germline V gene lookup returns CDR1 LGHNA and CDR2 YNFKEQ. V shed 0 bases and J shed 0 bases, with 9 bases lying between them.

The chain employs TRBV5-1 and TRBJ1-1, with 7 nucleotides matching TRBD1. V shed 4 bases and J 8 bases; nucleotides not matched to a gene: 5. Germline CDR1 reads SGHRS; CDR2 reads YFSETQ. The CDR3 runs to 12 residues. The CDR3 DNA sequence: TGCGCCAGCAGCGCCGGGACAGCGGAAGCTTTCTTT. Encoded protein: CASSAGTAEAFF.

The J gene is TRBJ1-4, the V gene TRBV7-9; D is perhaps TRBD1 (6 bases). With 6 bases removed from V and 8 bases from J, the gap between germline ends came to 10 bases. Germline CDR1 SEHNR, CDR2 FQNEAQ (reference sequence). The CDR3 length is 12 residues. CDR3 in amino acids: CASSLTGEKLFF. The CDR3 region has the DNA TGTGCCAGCAGTTTAACAGGGGAAAAACTGTTTTTT.

The gene calls are TRBV4-2 and TRBJ1-2; D perhaps matches TRBD1 (5 bases). The CDR3 totals 17 residues. CDR1 is LGHNA and CDR2 is YNFKEQ in the germline V gene. V gave up 0 bases and J gave up 6 bases, with 20 bases separating them. The CDR3 loop is CASSQDGWGLEDDGYTF. Here the CDR3 DNA reads TGTGCCAGCAGCCAAGATGGGTGGGGACTGGAAGATGATGGCTACACCTTC.

The V call is TRBV7-9, the J call TRBJ2-7; 14 nucleotides agree with TRBD2. Looked up from germline, CDR1 is SEHNR and CDR2 is FQNEAQ (reference sequence). The V and J ends lost 5 bases and 2 bases, in that order; junction bases with no gene match: 2. The CDR3 runs 15 residues. The CDR3 DNA sequence: TGTGCCAGCAGCCAGGGACTAGCGGGAGCCTACGAGCAGTACTTC. This codes for CASSQGLAGAYEQYF.

This chain joins TRBV6-5 and TRBJ2-1, with TRBD1 matching 9 bases. Germline loops: CDR1 MNHEY, CDR2 SVGAGI. CDR3 length equals 14 residues. Trimming removed 6 bases from V and 7 bases from J; junction bases left unmatched: 7. CDR3 sequence: CASSTDRGWNEQFF. The CDR3 bases are TGTGCCAGCAGCACGGACAGGGGATGGAATGAGCAGTTCTTC.

The chain employs TRBV7-9 and TRBJ2-3, with 9 bases matching TRBD2. Trimming removed 3 bases from V and 5 bases from J; junction bases left unmatched: 3. The CDR3 has 14 amino acids. Germline values: CDR1 SEHNR, CDR2 FQNEAQ (reference sequence). The CDR3 loop is CASSFGGGGDTQYF. In nucleotides, the CDR3 is TGTGCCAGCAGCTTTGGCGGGGGGGGAGATACGCAGTATTTT.

The J gene is TRBJ2-2, the V gene TRBV5-1; no clear D gene. CDR1 and CDR2 from the germline V gene are SGHRS and YFSETQ. V lost 0 bases and J 3 bases, leaving 15 bases between the germline ends. The CDR3 sequence is 17 residues long. The CDR3 region has the DNA TGCGCCAGCAGCTTGGCCAACCGCGGCACCGACACCGGGGAGCTGTTTTTT. Amino acid sequence: CASSLANRGTDTGELFF.

This clone was seen more than once but under ten times. This chain links TRBV1 with TRBJ2-7; TRBD2, the table's D call, was not compared with the DNA. TRBV1 is annotated as a pseudogene. CDR3 length: 11 amino acids. CDR3 region: CTSSLGTSQYF. CDR3 DNA: TGCACCAGCAGCCTCGGGACTTCTCAGTACTTC.

In this sample, this clone turned up once. The chain uses TRBV9 and TRBJ1-1; no firm D call. The CDR3 covers 13 residues. With 4 bases removed from V and 0 bases from J, the gap between germline ends came to 7 bases. CDR1 is SGDLS, CDR2 YYNGEE, per germline. For the CDR3, the DNA is TGTGCCAGCAGCATAACACTGAACACTGAAGCTTTCTTT. Amino acids: CASSITLNTEAFF.

The chain uses TRBV19 and TRBJ2-3; D is perhaps TRBD2 (5 bases). Germline V gene lookup returns CDR1 LNHDA and CDR2 SQIVND (reference sequence). The V gene lost 3 bases and the J gene lost 5 bases, with 12 bases spanning the gap. This CDR3 contains 14 residues. CDR3 protein: CASSILRAGDTQYF. CDR3 in DNA: TGTGCCAGTAGTATCCTGAGGGCCGGAGATACGCAGTATTTT.